This TCR beta chain was identified during a study of early T cells in non-severe SARS-CoV-2 infection. This clonotype was counted only a few times. In TCRdb, the 5' RACE reads were re-called with MiXCR into one record per CDR3 protein. Of under 75,000 distinct CDR3 sequences in the sample, over 9.5% are singletons; the top ten hold 9.5% to 10%. The source is an adult who was a healthcare worker with PCR-confirmed SARS-CoV-2 infection or an uninfected control (not recorded which). The sample was whole blood.

Here the CDR3 reads CASSQGQGFEKLFF. Here the CDR3 DNA reads TGTGCCAGCAGCCAAGGTCAGGGATTCGAAAAACTGTTTTTT. The chain has TRBV4-2 and TRBJ1-4, with D possibly matching TRBD1 (5 bases). V was clipped by 1 base and J by 8 bases, with 11 bases between them. The germline V gene encodes CDR1 LGHNA and CDR2 YNFKEQ. The CDR3 is 14 amino acids.